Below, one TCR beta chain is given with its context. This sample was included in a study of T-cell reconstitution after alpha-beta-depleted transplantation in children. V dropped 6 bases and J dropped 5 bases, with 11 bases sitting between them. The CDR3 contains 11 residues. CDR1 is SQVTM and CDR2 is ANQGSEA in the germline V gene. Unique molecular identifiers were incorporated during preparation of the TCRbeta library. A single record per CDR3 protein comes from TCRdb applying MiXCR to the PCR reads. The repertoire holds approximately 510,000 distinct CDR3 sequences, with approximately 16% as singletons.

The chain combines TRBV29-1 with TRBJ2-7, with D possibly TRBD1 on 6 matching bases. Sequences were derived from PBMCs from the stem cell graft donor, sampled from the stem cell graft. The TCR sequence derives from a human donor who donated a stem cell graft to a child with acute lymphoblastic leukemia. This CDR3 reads CSVATGHEQYF. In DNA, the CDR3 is TGCAGCGTCGCGACAGGCCACGAGCAGTACTTC.